A selection of T cell receptor beta chains follows, all from one sample in a study of cytomegalovirus exposure and HLA in healthy donors. The assay was immunoSEQ multiplex PCR, and TCRdb's table has in-frame clones only and misses some. The sample shows fewer than 75,000 clones, 83% of them seen only once. Sample: PBMCs. Receptor source: a man aged 30 to 39 in good health and CMV-seronegative. The CDR3 runs from the conserved cysteine through the conserved F or W. The D gene is left open where the match is weak. Not all rows give a size; the values are once, few, many and, for expanded clones, a class.

d_gene | j_gene | v_gene | abundance | CDR3nt | CDR3aa
TRBD1 | TRBJ1-1 | TRBV5-4 | - | TGTGCCAGCAGCTTGGGGACGACAGGGGAACCTGAAGCTTTCTTT | CASSLGTTGEPEAFF
- | TRBJ2-7 | TRBV29-1 | - | TGCAGCGTTGCGCGGGACAGCCTTGGGTACGAGCAGTACTTC | CSVARDSLGYEQYF
TRBD1 | TRBJ2-2 | TRBV9 | - | TGTGCCAGCAACAGACAGGGAACCCTGAACACCGGGGAGCTGTTTTTT | CASNRQGTLNTGELFF
- | TRBJ2-4 | TRBV4-3 | once | TGCGCCAGCAGCCAGGAACAGGGTGCCAAAAACATTCAGTACTTC | CASSQEQGAKNIQYF
- | TRBJ1-5 | TRBV6-5 | - | TGTGCCAGCAGCCCCATTGGGGGCTCGGCTCAGCCCCAGCATTTT | CASSPIGGSAQPQHF
- | TRBJ1-2 | TRBV6-5 | few | TGTGCCAGCAGTTACGTAGCAGATTACAACTATGGCTACACCTTC | CASSYVADYNYGYTF
- | TRBJ1-1 | TRBV4-2 | - | TGTGCCAGCAGCCAAGAGTCGTCGGCAGGGTACACTGAAGCTTTCTTT | CASSQESSAGYTEAFF
TRBD1 | TRBJ1-2 | TRBV9 | - | TGTGCCAGCAGCGCCCCGGACAGGGGCGTTGGGTATGGCTACACCTTC | CASSAPDRGVGYGYTF
- | TRBJ2-5 | TRBV14 | - | TGTGCCAGCAGCCAAGAAGACAGACCAATCCAAGAGACCCAGTACTTC | CASSQEDRPIQETQYF
TRBD1 | TRBJ1-2 | TRBV30 | - | TGTGCCTGGAGGACAGGGGGCGCAAATCATGGCTACACCTTC | CAWRTGGANHGYTF
TRBD1 | TRBJ1-6 | TRBV27 | - | TGTGCCAGCAGTCCCGGGACAGGGGCAAATTCACCCCTCCACTTT | CASSPGTGANSPLHF
TRBD1 | TRBJ2-6 | TRBV27 | - | TGTGCCAGCAGTTACCGGGACAGGCCCCTCTCTGGGGCCAACGTCCTGACTTTC | CASSYRDRPLSGANVLTF
- | TRBJ1-2 | TRBV14 | - | TGTGCCAGCAGCCAAGGGGGGGATGGCTACACCTTC | CASSQGGDGYTF
TRBD2 | TRBJ2-5 | TRBV9 | - | TGTGCCAGCAGCCCGTCGGGGGGTGGGTTGGAGACCCAGTACTTC | CASSPSGGGLETQYF
TRBD2 | TRBJ2-1 | TRBV6-5 | once | TGTGCCAGCAGGGGGACTAGCGGGAGTTACAATGAGCAGTTCTTC | CASRGTSGSYNEQFF
TRBD1 | TRBJ1-1 | TRBV6-5 | - | TGTGCCAGCACCCGGGACAGCAACACTGAAGCTTTCTTT | CASTRDSNTEAFF
- | TRBJ1-6 | TRBV27 | - | TGTGCCAGCAGTTTGGGGCAGGGGTGGAATTCACCCCTCCACTTT | CASSLGQGWNSPLHF
- | TRBJ1-2 | TRBV21-1 | - | TGTGCCAGCAGCAAACCCCGGGGTAACTATGGCTACACCTTC | CASSKPRGNYGYTF
- | TRBJ1-1 | TRBV9 | - | TGTGCCAGCAGCGTATCCCAGGCTCAGAACACTGAAGCTTTCTTT | CASSVSQAQNTEAFF
- | TRBJ2-3 | TRBV2 | - | TGTGCCAGCAGTGAGGGGGGTACGCAGTATTTT | CASSEGGTQYF
- | TRBJ2-7 | TRBV7-2 | - | TGTGCCAGCAGCTTAGCCGGGAATTACGAGCAGTACTTC | CASSLAGNYEQYF
TRBD1 | TRBJ1-2 | TRBV19 | - | TGTGCCAGTAGTATTAACCGCATCGGGACAGACCGCGGCTACACCTTC | CASSINRIGTDRGYTF
- | TRBJ2-3 | TRBV5-1 | - | TGCGCCAGCAGACCACAGGGAGAAAGCACAGATACGCAGTATTTT | CASRPQGESTDTQYF
- | TRBJ2-5 | TRBV5-1 | - | TGCGCCAGCAGCGGGGGCGGGGAGGGAGAGACCCAGTACTTC | CASSGGGEGETQYF
- | TRBJ1-1 | TRBV12-2 | - | TGTGCAAGTCGCTTAGCGCCCCTCAGGGGGCGAGCCTCTGAAGCTTTCTTT | CASRLAPLRGRASEAFF
- | TRBJ1-5 | TRBV18 | - | TGTGCCAGCTCACCACCGGGAGGGTTGGGAAATCAGCCCCAGCATTTT | CASSPPGGLGNQPQHF
- | TRBJ2-5 | TRBV5-1 | - | TGCGCCAGCAGATCGGGGGGCGGCCTACAAGAGACCCAGTACTTC | CASRSGGGLQETQYF
TRBD1 | TRBJ2-3 | TRBV9 | - | TGTGCCAGCAGCCCCCGACAGGGTACAGATACGCAGTATTTT | CASSPRQGTDTQYF
TRBD1 | TRBJ2-5 | TRBV7-9 | - | TGTGCCAGCTCCCCGCGACAGGGGTCTTTGGGGGAGACCCAGTACTTC | CASSPRQGSLGETQYF
- | TRBJ2-5 | TRBV5-4 | - | TGTGCCAGCAGCTTGTCTCCGGAGGCGGAGACCCAGTACTTC | CASSLSPEAETQYF
- | TRBJ2-7 | TRBV7-9 | - | TGTGCCAGCAGCTTAGGAGGTTCCGAGCAGTACTTC | CASSLGGSEQYF
- | TRBJ2-3 | TRBV6-4 | once | TGTGCCAGCAGTGACTCAAGCGGAATAGATACGCAGTATTTT | CASSDSSGIDTQYF
- | TRBJ2-2 | TRBV5-4 | few | TGTGCCAGCTCGACCACGGGGACGAACACCGGGGAGCTGTTTTTT | CASSTTGTNTGELFF
- | TRBJ2-1 | TRBV7-9 | - | TGTGCCAGCAGCTCATCGAGCGGCTTCGGGAATGAGCAGTTCTTC | CASSSSSGFGNEQFF
TRBD1 | TRBJ1-2 | TRBV7-3 | - | TGTGCCAGCAGCTTATACAGGGGGACGAACTATGGCTACACCTTC | CASSLYRGTNYGYTF
TRBD1 | TRBJ2-7 | TRBV20-1 | - | TGCAGTGTTGACAGGGGCGAGCAGTACTTC | CSVDRGEQYF
- | TRBJ2-5 | TRBV4-3 | - | TGCGCCAGCAGCCAAGATAGCGGCAGAGAAGAGACCCAGTACTTC | CASSQDSGREETQYF
TRBD2 | TRBJ2-3 | TRBV10-1 | - | TGCGCCAGCAGTGATCCTCGACTAGCGGGAGATACGCAGTATTTT | CASSDPRLAGDTQYF
TRBD1 | TRBJ1-6 | TRBV7-9 | - | TGTGCCAGCAGCTTAGGAGGAGGGGGCAAGGAGAGTTCACCCCTCCACTTT | CASSLGGGGKESSPLHF
- | TRBJ2-5 | TRBV9 | - | TGTGCCAGCAGCGTAGGAGGCGGACATCTTGGCTCGGAGACCCAGTACTTC | CASSVGGGHLGSETQYF
- | TRBJ1-4 | TRBV4-3 | few | TGCGCCAGCAGCCAAGATAGGACAGCCGCAACTAATGAAAAACTGTTTTTT | CASSQDRTAATNEKLFF
TRBD1 | TRBJ2-7 | TRBV6-5 | - | TGTGCCAGCAAACCTACAGGGGGCGAGCAGTACTTC | CASKPTGGEQYF
TRBD2 | TRBJ2-5 | TRBV4-3 | - | TGCGCCAGCAGCCAAGAATTGGCTAGCGGGGGGGTACGTGAGACCCAGTACTTC | CASSQELASGGVRETQYF
TRBD1 | TRBJ2-7 | TRBV7-2 | - | TGTGCCAGCAGCTTCGACAGGGCAATATCCTACGAGCAGTACTTC | CASSFDRAISYEQYF
- | TRBJ1-1 | TRBV5-4 | - | TGTGCCAGCAGCTCAGGGGCGAAAATGAACACTGAAGCTTTCTTT | CASSSGAKMNTEAFF
TRBD1 | TRBJ2-7 | TRBV25-1 | - | TGTGTCAGCAGTCCCCCTACAGGGGGCGTTTACGAGCAGTACTTC | CVSSPPTGGVYEQYF
TRBD2 | TRBJ2-7 | TRBV2 | - | TGTGCCAGCATTTGGGGGGCTAGCGGGGGGTACGAGCAGTACTTC | CASIWGASGGYEQYF
TRBD2 | TRBJ2-5 | TRBV7-9 | - | TGTGCCAGCAGCCGCCGTGGTAGCGGGGGGTACCAAGAGACCCAGTACTTC | CASSRRGSGGYQETQYF
TRBD1 | TRBJ1-5 | TRBV2 | - | TGTGCCAGCTCGGGGGACAGCTTGAGCAATCAGCCCCAGCATTTT | CASSGDSLSNQPQHF
- | TRBJ2-7 | TRBV5-6 | - | TGTGCCAGCAGCTTGGACACAACGTACGAGCAGTACTTC | CASSLDTTYEQYF
TRBD1 | TRBJ2-7 | TRBV27 | - | TGTGCCAGCAGTTTAGGTGCAGGGGGCTACGAGCAGTACTTC | CASSLGAGGYEQYF
- | TRBJ2-2 | TRBV7-2 | - | TGTGCCAGCAGCCTCGGACTATATGGAGCCACCGGGGAGCTGTTTTTT | CASSLGLYGATGELFF
- | TRBJ2-3 | TRBV6-5 | - | TGTGCCAGCAGGAACACAGGGCTCACAGATACGCAGTATTTT | CASRNTGLTDTQYF
TRBD1 | TRBJ2-7 | TRBV7-9 | - | TGTGCCAGCAGCCGGGACAGGGGGCAGGACGAGCAGTACTTC | CASSRDRGQDEQYF
- | TRBJ2-1 | TRBV6-6 | - | TGTGCCAGCACCTCACAGGGCAGGGTCTACAATGAGCAGTTCTTC | CASTSQGRVYNEQFF
TRBD2 | TRBJ2-1 | TRBV2 | - | TGTGCCAGCAGAGAGGGACTAGCGGGATACAATGAGCAGTTCTTC | CASREGLAGYNEQFF
- | TRBJ2-6 | TRBV5-1 | - | TGCGCCAGCAGCTGGTCGGGGGTGGGGGCCAACGTCCTGACTTTC | CASSWSGVGANVLTF
- | TRBJ2-1 | TRBV7-3 | - | TGTGCCAGCAGCCTGGCGTCTCCGGGCTACAATGAGCAGTTCTTC | CASSLASPGYNEQFF
- | TRBJ1-3 | TRBV5-1 | - | TGCGCCAGCAGCTTCGCAGGGGACGGAAACACCATATATTTT | CASSFAGDGNTIYF
- | TRBJ2-2 | TRBV5-1 | - | TGCGCCAGCAGCTTGGGGCCCCAAGTTTACACCGGGGAGCTGTTTTTT | CASSLGPQVYTGELFF